Included here is one TCR beta chain sequence, with context. Its target is not known. In the PCR, 60 Vbeta and 13 Jbeta primers were used. TCRdb keeps only in-frame clones here, not all; method: immunoSEQ multiplex PCR. Among fewer than 350,000 clones listed, about 87% were seen once. These data originate in a study of cytomegalovirus exposure and HLA in healthy donors. Whole-study context: The Caucasian-associated ancestry cluster held over 80% of around 380 genotyped donors.

Trimming removed 4 bases from V and 3 bases from J, with 10 bases in between. Germline CDR1 SNHLY, CDR2 FYNNEI. CDR3 length: 13 residues. Study conclusions and caveats: A later analysis reportedly found fewer N-insertions in an Asian-associated ancestry cluster than the approximately 700-donor mean.

Sequencing was carried out using PBMCs. This TCR came from a woman between 18 and 30 years old in good health and CMV-seronegative. The chain has TRBV2 and TRBJ2-7; possibly TRBD2 for D (7 bases). This CDR3 reads CASSGGGRYEQYF. CDR3 coding DNA: TGTGCCAGCAGTGGGGGGGGCCGCTACGAGCAGTACTTC.